This T cell receptor (beta chain) originates from a study of cytomegalovirus exposure and HLA in healthy donors. Study-level findings and limits: Earlier analysis looked at TCR beta V segments, and most were productive about 87% or about 30% of the time. Most CMV-associated TCR beta chains were later found to appear HLA-restricted. Per a later analysis, roughly 17,000 TCR beta sequences showed association with HLA alleles at 0.05 false discovery rate.

13 Jbeta primers and 60 Vbeta primers were used for the PCR. Sequenced by immunoSEQ multiplex PCR; TCRdb stores in-frame clones only, minus some. The data hold over 150,000 clones, with over 70% observed a single time. The germline V and J ends were trimmed by 3 bases and 7 bases, with 25 bases remaining between them. The CDR3 contains 18 residues. Per the germline V gene, CDR1 is SGHDN and CDR2 is FVKESK. Details on this clone: Its specificity is unknown.

This sequence was found in a woman in her thirties in good health and CMV-seropositive. Sequencing was carried out using PBMCs. The chain combines TRBV14 with TRBJ2-1; D possibly corresponds to TRBD2 (6 bases). The DNA of the CDR3 is TGTGCCAGCAGCCACCAGCCCCTAACTAGCATCGGTTGGAATGAGCAGTTCTTC. Amino acid sequence: CASSHQPLTSIGWNEQFF. The full variable domain, completed using reference TRBV14 and TRBJ2-1, is EAGVTQFPSHSVIEKGQTVTLRCDPISGHDNLYWYRRVMGKEIKFLLHFVKESKQDESGMPNNRFLAERTGGTYSTLKVQPAELEDSGVYFCASSHQPLTSIGWNEQFFGPGTRLTVL.